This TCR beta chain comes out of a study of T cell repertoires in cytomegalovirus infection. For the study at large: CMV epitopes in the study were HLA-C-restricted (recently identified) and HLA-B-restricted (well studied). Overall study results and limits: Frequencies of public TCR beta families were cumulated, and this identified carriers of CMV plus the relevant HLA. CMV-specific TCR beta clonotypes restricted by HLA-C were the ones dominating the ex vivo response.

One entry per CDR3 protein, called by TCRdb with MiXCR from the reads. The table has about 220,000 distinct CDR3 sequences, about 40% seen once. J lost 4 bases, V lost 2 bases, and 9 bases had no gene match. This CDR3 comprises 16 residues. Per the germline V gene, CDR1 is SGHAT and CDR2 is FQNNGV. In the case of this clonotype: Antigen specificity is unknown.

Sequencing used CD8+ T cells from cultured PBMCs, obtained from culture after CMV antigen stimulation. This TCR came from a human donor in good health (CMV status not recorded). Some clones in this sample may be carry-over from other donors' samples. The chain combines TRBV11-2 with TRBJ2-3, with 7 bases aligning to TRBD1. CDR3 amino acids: CASSLTGEYPPDTQYF. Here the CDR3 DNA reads TGTGCCAGCAGCTTAACAGGGGAATACCCACCAGATACGCAGTATTTT.